This is a list of T cell receptor beta chains from one sample in a study of T-cell reconstitution after alpha-beta-depleted transplantation in children. TCRdb reprocessed the PCR reads with MiXCR, giving one entry per CDR3 protein. The repertoire holds about 250,000 distinct CDR3 sequences, with roughly a quarter as singletons. The sequences come from PBMCs, mostly from graft donor cells, collected 360 days after TCRalphabeta/CD19-depleted stem cell transplant. These receptors all come from a female patient aged 2-15 years who had a stem cell transplant for congenital amegakaryocytic thrombocytopenia, so the T cells may come from the graft donor. Each CDR3 is given with its conserved first and last residue. Each record gives: D gene, J gene, clone size, CDR3 length, V gene, CDR3 DNA, CDR3 protein. A D gene is named only where the DNA matches it firmly. Size values are once, few and many counts, or a class for expanded clones, and some rows have none.

TRBD2 | TRBJ2-3 | - | 17 | TRBV6-5 | TGTGCCAGCAGTTACGCGGGACTAGCGGGAGGGGTAGATACGCAGTATTTT | CASSYAGLAGGVDTQYF
- | TRBJ2-6 | few | 15 | TRBV25-1 | TGTGCCAGCAGTGAAGTTAGCTCTGGGGCCAACGTCCTGACTTTC | CASSEVSSGANVLTF
TRBD1 | TRBJ1-2 | once | 15 | TRBV20-1 | TGCAGTGCTAGAGCACCCGACAGGGCCAACTATGGCTACACCTTC | CSARAPDRANYGYTF
TRBD1 | TRBJ2-1 | - | 15 | TRBV4-1 | TGCGCCAGCAGCCATTCGACAGGGACCTACAATGAGCAGTTCTTC | CASSHSTGTYNEQFF
- | TRBJ2-5 | once | 16 | TRBV18 | TGTGCCAGCTCCACAAGCACGTTAGGGGGCCAAGAGACCCAGTACTTC | CASSTSTLGGQETQYF
TRBD2 | TRBJ2-5 | few | 12 | TRBV12-3/TRBV12-4 | TGTGCTAGCGGGGAAATTCAAGAGACCCAGTACTTC | CASGEIQETQYF
- | TRBJ2-1 | - | 14 | TRBV7-9 | TGTGCCAGCAGCTTAGGGGGCAAATACAATGAGCAGTTCTTC | CASSLGGKYNEQFF
- | TRBJ2-1 | - | 12 | TRBV3-1 | TGTGCCAGCAGCCAAGTTGGCTGGGGGAAGTTCTTC | CASSQVGWGKFF
TRBD1 | TRBJ2-1 | few | 14 | TRBV6-1 | TGTGCCAGCAGCGGACAGGGGGGATCAAGTGAGCAGTTCTTC | CASSGQGGSSEQFF
- | TRBJ1-2 | few | 14 | TRBV2 | TGTGCCAGCAGTGAATTCCTTCAGGTCTATGGCTACACCTTC | CASSEFLQVYGYTF
- | TRBJ1-1 | few | 12 | TRBV20-1 | TGCAGTGCTAAGACAGGGAACACTGAAGCTTTCTTT | CSAKTGNTEAFF
- | TRBJ2-1 | - | 16 | TRBV4-2 | TGTGCCAGCAGCCAAGAACCAATCGGGACCGTTATTGAGCAGTTCTTC | CASSQEPIGTVIEQFF
- | TRBJ2-1 | - | 15 | TRBV24-1 | TGTGCCACCAGTGGTAATCGGCCCTACCACAATGAGCAGTTCTTC | CATSGNRPYHNEQFF
- | TRBJ2-3 | few | 15 | TRBV6-1 | TGTGCCAGCAGAAGAGGAACAGGGTGGGTGGATACGCAGTATTTT | CASRRGTGWVDTQYF
- | TRBJ2-7 | - | 14 | TRBV6-5 | TGTGCCAGCAGTTACTCCCAGAGCTCCTACGAGCAGTACTTC | CASSYSQSSYEQYF
TRBD1 | TRBJ1-4 | few | 14 | TRBV20-1 | TGCAGTGCTAGAAAAGACAGGGTGGGGGAAAAACTGTTTTTT | CSARKDRVGEKLFF
TRBD2 | TRBJ2-3 | few | 14 | TRBV12-3/TRBV12-4 | TGTGCCAGCAATACACAAGCGGGGACAGATACGCAGTATTTT | CASNTQAGTDTQYF
- | TRBJ2-3 | - | 15 | TRBV30 | TGTGCCTGGAGTTTGGACCTCGGACGGGCAGATACGCAGTATTTT | CAWSLDLGRADTQYF
- | TRBJ2-1 | - | 15 | TRBV28 | TGTGCCAGCAGTGATTTCGGACGGGACTACAATGAGCAGTTCTTC | CASSDFGRDYNEQFF
- | TRBJ1-6 | few | 18 | TRBV12-3/TRBV12-4 | TGTGCCAGCAGTTTTATTTCGGCCCGAGGGTCCTATAATTCACCCCTCCACTTT | CASSFISARGSYNSPLHF
- | TRBJ1-1 | - | 13 | TRBV5-6 | TGTGCCAGCAGCTCCTACAGGGACACTGAAGCTTTCTTT | CASSSYRDTEAFF
TRBD2 | TRBJ2-3 | - | 18 | TRBV12-3/TRBV12-4 | TGTGCCAGCAGTGAGACTAGCGAGGGAACATTCAGCACAGATACGCAGTATTTT | CASSETSEGTFSTDTQYF
TRBD2 | TRBJ2-1 | many | 15 | TRBV12-3/TRBV12-4 | TGTGCCAGCAGTTTACGGCTAGCGGGAGTCAATGAGCAGTTCTTC | CASSLRLAGVNEQFF
TRBD1 | TRBJ2-5 | few | 18 | TRBV5-1 | TGCGCCAGCAGCACAAACCCCGGGACAGCACGGCACCAAGAGACCCAGTACTTC | CASSTNPGTARHQETQYF
- | TRBJ1-1 | many | 14 | TRBV12-3/TRBV12-4 | TGTGCCAGCAGCGTTTGGGGGGGGAACACTGAAGCTTTCTTT | CASSVWGGNTEAFF
- | TRBJ2-1 | - | 15 | TRBV24-1 | TGTGCCACCACTCTTAGCGGAAGCTCCTACAATGAGCAGTTCTTC | CATTLSGSSYNEQFF
- | TRBJ2-2 | many | 13 | TRBV12-3/TRBV12-4 | TGTGCCAGCAGTTTCAGTTTAACCGGGGAGCTGTTTTTT | CASSFSLTGELFF
- | TRBJ2-4 | few | 19 | TRBV5-1 | TGCGCCAGCAGCTCTACTCCTACATTGGACAGCAGGACCAAAAACATTCAGTACTTC | CASSSTPTLDSRTKNIQYF
- | TRBJ2-2 | - | 16 | TRBV10-3 | TGTGCCATCAGCCTAACTCCGGGACTCTTAACCGGGGAGCTGTTTTTT | CAISLTPGLLTGELFF
- | TRBJ1-1 | few | 13 | TRBV25-1 | TGTGCCAGCACAAGTATTATGAACACTGAAGCTTTCTTT | CASTSIMNTEAFF
- | TRBJ2-2 | many | 16 | TRBV12-3/TRBV12-4 | TGTGCCAGCAGCCCAGGGCGTCACAGGGCAACCGGGGAGCTGTTTTTT | CASSPGRHRATGELFF
- | TRBJ2-3 | - | 16 | TRBV23-1 | TGCGCCAGCGGTTCTCTAGATACGAGGGTCACAGATACGCAGTATTTT | CASGSLDTRVTDTQYF
- | TRBJ2-5 | - | 13 | TRBV6-2/TRBV6-3 | TGTGCCAGCCTAGAGGGATTCCGGGAGACCCAGTACTTC | CASLEGFRETQYF
- | TRBJ1-6 | - | 14 | TRBV6-1 | TGTGCCAGCAGCATTGGACACGTGGCAGCACCCCTCCACTTT | CASSIGHVAAPLHF
- | TRBJ1-2 | many | 12 | TRBV20-1 | TGCAGTGCTAAGACAGCGGTCTATGGCTACACCTTC | CSAKTAVYGYTF
- | TRBJ1-2 | many | 12 | TRBV12-3/TRBV12-4 | TGTGCCAGCAGCGAGTCACTTTCGGGCTACACCTTC | CASSESLSGYTF
- | TRBJ2-1 | - | 15 | TRBV25-1 | TGTGCCAGCAGTGAGTTTGGATCCTCCTACAATGAGCAGTTCTTC | CASSEFGSSYNEQFF
- | TRBJ1-4 | - | 15 | TRBV18 | TGTGCCAGCTCACTACCTCAGGCTCCTTATGAAAAACTGTTTTTT | CASSLPQAPYEKLFF
- | TRBJ2-7 | - | 12 | TRBV10-3 | TGTGCCATCAGCCCTTGGGAGAACGAGCAGTACTTC | CAISPWENEQYF
TRBD2 | TRBJ2-3 | - | 18 | TRBV4-1 | TGCGCCAGCAGCCTAATACCGGGACTAGCGGGGGTCACAGATACGCAGTATTTT | CASSLIPGLAGVTDTQYF
- | TRBJ2-1 | few | 15 | TRBV12-3/TRBV12-4 | TGTGCCAGCAGTTTGGTAGGGTCCGGGGTCCATGAGCAGTTCTTC | CASSLVGSGVHEQFF
- | TRBJ2-2 | - | 16 | TRBV14 | TGTGCCAGCAGCCCCCTCCCGCGGATGAACACCGGGGAGCTGTTTTTT | CASSPLPRMNTGELFF
TRBD1 | TRBJ2-7 | few | 12 | TRBV27 | TGTGCCAGCAGCCTAGACAGGGGTAAACAGTACTTC | CASSLDRGKQYF
- | TRBJ2-4 | - | 15 | TRBV20-1 | TGCAGTGCTAGAGGTCCGTTAGGTGCCAAAAACATTCAGTACTTC | CSARGPLGAKNIQYF
TRBD1 | TRBJ1-3 | many | 14 | TRBV7-2 | TGTGCCAGCAGCCGGACAGGGGATGGAAACACCATATATTTT | CASSRTGDGNTIYF
- | TRBJ2-1 | few | 16 | TRBV10-3 | TGTGCCATCAGTGACCTTAGGGGGGGCTCCTACAATGAGCAGTTCTTC | CAISDLRGGSYNEQFF
- | TRBJ1-2 | many | 12 | TRBV12-3/TRBV12-4 | TGTGCCAGCAGTACATCTAACTATGGCTACACCTTC | CASSTSNYGYTF
- | TRBJ1-6 | - | 14 | TRBV20-1 | TGCAGTGCTACAGGGAGCTCCTATAATTCACCCCTCCACTTT | CSATGSSYNSPLHF
TRBD1 | TRBJ2-7 | - | 15 | TRBV28 | TGTGCCAGCAGTTTACAAACAGGGGGAGCCTACGAGCAGTACTTC | CASSLQTGGAYEQYF
TRBD1 | TRBJ2-6 | - | 16 | TRBV5-1 | TGCGCCAGCAGCGCCCCCGACAGGGTGTGGGCCAACGTCCTGACTTTC | CASSAPDRVWANVLTF
- | TRBJ1-2 | few | 13 | TRBV10-3 | TGTGCCATCAGTGTTGGACAAGGGGAGAGCTACACCTTC | CAISVGQGESYTF
TRBD2 | TRBJ2-7 | - | 15 | TRBV7-2 | TGTGCCAGCAGCGAGGGACTAGCGCGCTCCTACGAGCAGTACTTC | CASSEGLARSYEQYF
TRBD2 | TRBJ2-2 | - | 16 | TRBV3-1 | TGTGCCAGCAGGGAAGGACTAGCGGGGAACACCGGGGAGCTGTTTTTT | CASREGLAGNTGELFF